This T cell receptor (beta chain) stems from a study of beta chain features in type 1 diabetes. Regarding the study as a whole: At VDJ recombination sites, type 1 diabetes patients had fewer insertions and more deleted nucleotides.

In the case of this clone: Antigen: not known.

What was sequenced were expressed TCRB transcripts, since all of the isolated RNA had been reverse transcribed. Method: immunoSEQ multiplex PCR; TCRdb's copy keeps in-frame clones and lacks some. The data show roughly 150,000 clones, with approximately 8.4% seen just once and approximately 2.2% held by the top ten. The CDR3 extends over 14 amino acids. Germline V CDR1 and CDR2: SNHLY, FYNNEI. V shed 4 bases, J shed 1 base, and the junction held 2 bases outside the gene matches. This TCR derives from a woman between 18 and 30 years old in good health. The sequenced sample consisted of central memory CD4+ T cells from blood. The chain carries TRBV2 and TRBJ2-5; the match to TRBD1 covers 8 bases. The CDR3 DNA is TGTGCCAGCAGTGGACAGGGGTCCCAAGAGACCCAGTACTTC. Protein product: CASSGQGSQETQYF.